This T cell receptor (beta chain) originates from a study of T cell changes during pregnancy in multiple sclerosis. This CDR3 comprises 15 residues. The germline V gene has CDR1 SGHNT and CDR2 YYREEE (reference sequence). The ends lost 3 bases at V and 2 bases at J; junction bases unmatched: 4. The protocol was immunoSEQ multiplex PCR, while the TCRdb copy is restricted to in-frame clones and leaves out a portion. The sample lists 60,000 to 75,000 clones, 92% occurring once. Sequencing used peripheral blood, obtained after pregnancy. The J gene is TRBJ1-2, the V gene TRBV5-4; TRBD1 matches at 10 bases. This sequence originates from a female donor with multiple sclerosis, enrolled in a pregnancy study. The CDR3 spells CASSSRTGGNYGYTF. Here the CDR3 DNA reads TGTGCCAGCAGCTCGCGGACAGGGGGGAACTATGGCTACACCTTC. Drawing the rest from reference TRBV5-4 and TRBJ1-2, the complete variable domain is ETGVTQSPTHLIKTRGQQVTLRCSSQSGHNTVSWYQQALGQGPQFIFQYYREEENGRGNFPPRFSGLQFPNYSSELNVNALELDDSALYLCASSSRTGGNYGYTFGSGTRLTVV.